The present T cell receptor (beta chain) was sequenced within a study of Graves' ophthalmopathy and Graves' hyperthyroidism. Findings and caveats of the study: Sensitivity reached approximately 71% and specificity approximately 78% when the model predicted ophthalmopathy progression.

Amplified material comprised TCR beta CDR3 regions derived from RNA transcripts. In the first round, RT-PCR was carried out with HTBI primers, and a multiplex PCR formed the second round. Using its own MiXCR run on the multiplex PCR reads, TCRdb lists one record per CDR3 protein. The sample contains just over 400,000 distinct CDR3 sequences, around 21% of which appear only once. Note on this clonotype: What it binds is unknown.

Pregnant or lactating patients and those with other autoimmune diseases or uncontrolled infections were excluded. PBMCs were obtained from roughly 9.4 ml of fresh peripheral blood. The CDR3 sequence is 14 residues long. V lost 0 bases to trimming and J lost 8 bases, with 13 bases between them. Germline CDR1 is KGHSH and CDR2 is LQKENI. This receptor was taken from a woman under 30 with stable Graves' hyperthyroidism. V gene TRBV18 combines with J gene TRBJ1-2, with D possibly being TRBD1 (5 bases). Sequences were obtained from peripheral blood. CDR3 coding DNA: TGTGCCAGCTCACCACCGGGCAGGGCAGGAGGCTACACCTTC. The encoded protein is CASSPPGRAGGYTF. The full variable domain, rest sourced from reference TRBV18 and TRBJ1-2, is NAGVMQNPRHLVRRRGQEARLRCSPMKGHSHVYWYRQLPEEGLKFMVYLQKENIIDESGMPKERFSAEFPKEGPSILRIQQVVRGDSAAYFCASSPPGRAGGYTFGSGTRLTVV.